This TCR beta chain was retrieved from a study of blood T cell repertoires in COVID-19. Study at large: Samples came from the United States, Italy and Spain, spanning acute and convalescent COVID-19. PBMCs, B-cell-depleted T cells, or T cells were the source of the cDNA or gDNA that made up the material.

In this sample, this clone turned up once. Authors' methods: Estimation of nucleated cell counts was performed using reference gene primer amplification. Here immunoSEQ multiplex PCR was the method, and the copy in TCRdb shows in-frame clones only, minus some. Clone size and the V and J calls come from that table; the DNA yielded D and trimming. The top ten clones hold around 2% of a sample with about 100,000 clones, roughly 89% of them seen once. V was trimmed by 1 base and J by 9 bases, leaving 10 bases between them. This CDR3 is built from 13 residues. CDR1 and CDR2 (germline): SGHTA, FQGNSA. Sequencing input: peripheral blood. The chain uses TRBV7-2 and TRBJ1-5, with D perhaps matching TRBD1 (5 bases). The clonotype was recovered from a man aged 65 to 85 with active or convalescent COVID-19. The CDR3 sequence is CASSLERGGPQHF. The CDR3 DNA sequence: TGTGCCAGCAGCTTAGAGCGGGGCGGGCCCCAGCATTTT.